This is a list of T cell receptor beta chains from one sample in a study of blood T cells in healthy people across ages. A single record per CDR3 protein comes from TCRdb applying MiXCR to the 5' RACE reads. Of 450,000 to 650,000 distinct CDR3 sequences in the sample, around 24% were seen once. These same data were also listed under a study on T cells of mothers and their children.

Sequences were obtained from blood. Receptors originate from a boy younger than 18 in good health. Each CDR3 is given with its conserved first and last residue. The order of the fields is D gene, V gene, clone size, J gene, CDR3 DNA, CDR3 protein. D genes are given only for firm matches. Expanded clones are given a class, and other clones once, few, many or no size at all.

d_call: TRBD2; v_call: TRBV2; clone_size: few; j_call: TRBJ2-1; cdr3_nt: TGTGCCAGCAGTGAAGCGCTTCTGAGGACTAGCGTATACAATGAGCAGTTCTTC; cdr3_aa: CASSEALLRTSVYNEQFF
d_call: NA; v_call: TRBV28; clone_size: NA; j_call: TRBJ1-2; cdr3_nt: TGTGCCAGCAGTTTAACGGGGGAAGATTTAAACTATGGCTACACCTTC; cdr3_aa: CASSLTGEDLNYGYTF
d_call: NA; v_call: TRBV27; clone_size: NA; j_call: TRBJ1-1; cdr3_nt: TGTGCCAGCAGTTCCGCGGGCTTGAGGGGAACTGAAGCTTTCTTT; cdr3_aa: CASSSAGLRGTEAFF
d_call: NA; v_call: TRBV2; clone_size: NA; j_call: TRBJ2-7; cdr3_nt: TGTGCCAGCAGTGAGCCGTCCTCGGGTACCAGCTCCTACGAGCAGTACTTC; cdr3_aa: CASSEPSSGTSSYEQYF
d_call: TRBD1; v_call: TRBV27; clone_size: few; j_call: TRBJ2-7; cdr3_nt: TGTGCCAGCAGTTTTGTGACAGGGGGCATGGAGCAGTACTTC; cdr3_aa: CASSFVTGGMEQYF
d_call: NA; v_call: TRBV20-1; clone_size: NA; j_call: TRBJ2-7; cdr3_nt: TGCAGTGCTAGAGATCCTAACACCTACGAGCAGTACTTC; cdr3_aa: CSARDPNTYEQYF
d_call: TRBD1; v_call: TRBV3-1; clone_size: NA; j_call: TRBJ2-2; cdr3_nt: TGTGCCAGCAGCCCTCCAGGGGGCTTCACCGGGGAGCTGTTTTTT; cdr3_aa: CASSPPGGFTGELFF
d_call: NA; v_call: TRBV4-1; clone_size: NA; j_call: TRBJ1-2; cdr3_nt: TGCGCCAGCAGCCAAGCTGGCCATATAGCGGGTAGCTACACCTTC; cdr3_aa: CASSQAGHIAGSYTF
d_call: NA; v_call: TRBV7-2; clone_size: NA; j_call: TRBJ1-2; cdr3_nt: TGTGCCAGCAGCTTAGCGCTCCGGCGGGACTATGGCTACACCTTC; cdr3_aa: CASSLALRRDYGYTF
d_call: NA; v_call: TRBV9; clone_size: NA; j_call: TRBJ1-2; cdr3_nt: TGTGCCAGCAGCGCCGGGGGGGTTCTCTATGGCTACACCTTC; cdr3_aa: CASSAGGVLYGYTF
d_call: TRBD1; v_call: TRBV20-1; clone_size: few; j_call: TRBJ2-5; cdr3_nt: TGCAGTGCTGGGAAAAGGGGGCGAAAAGAGACCCAGTACTTC; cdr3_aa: CSAGKRGRKETQYF
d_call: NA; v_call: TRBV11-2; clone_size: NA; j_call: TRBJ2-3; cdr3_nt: TGTGCCAGCAGCTTAGCAGGAGGGAGGTCCACAGATACGCAGTATTTT; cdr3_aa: CASSLAGGRSTDTQYF
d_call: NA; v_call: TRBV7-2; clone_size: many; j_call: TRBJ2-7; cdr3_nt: TGTGCCAGCAGCTTGACAGGAGGGTCCTACGAGCAGTACTTC; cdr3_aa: CASSLTGGSYEQYF
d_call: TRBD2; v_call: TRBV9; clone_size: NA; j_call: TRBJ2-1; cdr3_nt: TGTGCCACCGGGACTAGCGGGGGAGAGCAGTTCTTC; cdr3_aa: CATGTSGGEQFF
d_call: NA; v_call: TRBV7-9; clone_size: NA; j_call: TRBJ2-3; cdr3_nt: TGTGCCAGCAGACCCAATAGCGGATTCACAGATACGCAGTATTTT; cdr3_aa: CASRPNSGFTDTQYF
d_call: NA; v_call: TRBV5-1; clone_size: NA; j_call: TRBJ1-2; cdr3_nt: TGCGCCAGCAGCACCCGGACGGGGAACTATGGCTACACCTTC; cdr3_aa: CASSTRTGNYGYTF
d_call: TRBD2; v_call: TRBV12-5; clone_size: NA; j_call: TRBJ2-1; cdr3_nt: TGTGCTAGTGGTTCGCGACTAGCGGGGGGCAAGCAGTTCTTC; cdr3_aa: CASGSRLAGGKQFF
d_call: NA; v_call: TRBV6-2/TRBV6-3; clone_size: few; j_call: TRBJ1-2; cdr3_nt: TGTGCCAGCAGTTACGGGCGGGCTTCGGCTAACTATGGCTACACCTTC; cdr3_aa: CASSYGRASANYGYTF
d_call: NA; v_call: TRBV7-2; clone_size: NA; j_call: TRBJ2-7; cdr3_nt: TGTGCCAGCAGCTTAGTCGGGATCCCGGCCGAGCAGTACTTC; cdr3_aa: CASSLVGIPAEQYF
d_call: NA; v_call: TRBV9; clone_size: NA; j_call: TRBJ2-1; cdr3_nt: TGTGCCAGCAGCCTGAGCGCCGGGGGGCTGGCCTACAATGAGCAGTTCTTC; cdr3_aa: CASSLSAGGLAYNEQFF
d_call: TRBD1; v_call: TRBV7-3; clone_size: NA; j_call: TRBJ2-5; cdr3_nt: TGTGCCAGCAGCTTCCTCCCAGGGGGCAGGGAGACCCAGTACTTC; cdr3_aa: CASSFLPGGRETQYF
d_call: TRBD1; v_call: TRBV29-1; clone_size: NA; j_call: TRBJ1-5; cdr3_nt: TGCAGCGTGGGACAGGGGGCAGGACAGCCCCAGCATTTT; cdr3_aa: CSVGQGAGQPQHF
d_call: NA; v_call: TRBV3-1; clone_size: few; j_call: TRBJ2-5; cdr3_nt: TGTGCCAGCAGCCGCCTCCCGAACCCGAGAGGGGCCCAGTACTTC; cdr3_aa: CASSRLPNPRGAQYF
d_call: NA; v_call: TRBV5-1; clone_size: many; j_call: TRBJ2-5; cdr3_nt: TGCGCCAGCAGCCCCTGGGACCAAGAGACCCAGTACTTC; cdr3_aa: CASSPWDQETQYF